This T cell receptor beta chain was identified in a study of blood T cell repertoires in COVID-19. The table lists this clone with a count of one. Data came from immunoSEQ multiplex PCR; TCRdb stores just in-frame clones and leaves some out. The table shows around 83,000 clones, with under 90% occurring only once. Trimming at V came to 6 bases and at J to 6 bases, leaving 13 bases not matched to a gene. CDR3 length: 15 amino acids. CDR1 SQVTM and CDR2 ANQGSEA come from the germline V gene. Source material: peripheral blood. This clonotype was obtained from a woman between 65 and 79 years old with acute or convalescent COVID-19. J is TRBJ2-2 and V is TRBV29-1, with 7 bases lining up with TRBD1. The CDR3 nucleotides are TGCAGCGTCGAGGGTGCAGGGGGTTGGTCCGGGGAGCTGTTTTTT. Amino acid sequence: CSVEGAGGWSGELFF.